Listed here are 17 T cell receptor beta chains from one sample, sequenced in a study of blood T cell repertoires in COVID-19. Assay: immunoSEQ multiplex PCR; the TCRdb copy retains only in-frame clones and omits some. The sample includes 370,000 or so clones, around 84% seen only once; the top ten take roughly 1.1%. The specimen was peripheral blood. The receptors were gathered from a human donor with acute or convalescent COVID-19. The donor label of this sample is uncertain.

This chain links TRBV12-5 with TRBJ2-3; 8 nucleotides agree with TRBD2. The CDR3 consists of 17 residues. Germline V gene data show CDR1 as LGHNT and CDR2 as FRNRAP. With 0 bases clipped from V and 4 bases from J, the junction kept 9 bases outside the gene matches. CDR3 sequence reads: CASGLVLQSGSPDTQYF. The CDR3 bases are TGTGCTAGTGGTTTGGTACTCCAGAGCGGGAGCCCAGATACGCAGTATTTT.

In nucleotides, the CDR3 is TGTGCCAGCAGTGAAGTTCAGGGGGGAATGAACACTGAAGCTTTCTTT. As protein: CASSEVQGGMNTEAFF. The rearrangement joins TRBV6-1 to TRBJ1-1, with 7 nucleotides matching TRBD1. CDR1 is MNHNS, CDR2 SASEGT, per germline. Trimming took 1 base from V and 0 from J; bases not matched to a gene: 5. This CDR3 is built from 16 residues.

The rearrangement joins TRBV28 to TRBJ1-1; no clear D gene. Germline values: CDR1 MDHEN, CDR2 SYDVKM. The length of the CDR3 is 13 residues. V was clipped by 7 bases and J by 4 bases, with 13 bases between them. For the CDR3, the DNA is TGTGCCAGCACGTTCACCTTCGGCACTGAAGCTTTCTTT. Translated, it gives CASTFTFGTEAFF.

This clone showed up just a few times. This chain uses TRBV4-2 with TRBJ1-1; 9 bases are a match to TRBD1. With 9 bases clipped from V and 5 bases from J, the junction kept 7 bases outside the gene matches. The CDR3 is 13 residues long. The germline V gene encodes CDR1 LGHNA and CDR2 YNFKEQ. CDR3 sequence (DNA): TGTGCCAGTGAAGGACAGGGGAGGACTGAAGCTTTCTTT. This gives the protein CASEGQGRTEAFF.

The chain employs TRBV5-5 and TRBJ1-1; D call uncertain. V shed 3 bases and J shed 4 bases, with 10 bases lying between them. This CDR3 contains 13 residues. The germline V gene encodes CDR1 SGHKS and CDR2 YYEKEE (reference sequence). The CDR3 sequence: CASSWVEATEAFF. CDR3 in DNA: TGTGCCAGCAGCTGGGTGGAGGCCACTGAAGCTTTCTTT.

The rearrangement uses TRBV2 and TRBJ2-2; D is perhaps TRBD1 (6 bases). The CDR3 has 17 amino acids. The germline V and J ends were trimmed by 6 bases and 2 bases, with 19 bases remaining between them. Germline assignment: CDR1 SNHLY and CDR2 FYNNEI. CDR3 sequence: CASRANRLGHNTGELFF. Written as DNA, the CDR3 is TGTGCCAGCAGGGCCAATAGACTGGGACATAACACCGGGGAGCTGTTTTTT.

V and J are TRBV7-2 and TRBJ2-7; 10 bases are shared with TRBD2. Germline trimming cut 10 bases from V and 0 bases from J; bases unmatched to any gene: 6. Germline CDR1 reads SGHTA; CDR2 reads FQGNSA. This CDR3 is 14 amino acids long. This CDR3 is CAIHSGRHSYEQYF. The CDR3 DNA reads TGTGCCATCCATAGCGGGAGGCACTCCTACGAGCAGTACTTC. The whole variable domain, filled in from reference TRBV7-2 and TRBJ2-7, reads GAGVSQSPSNKVTEKGKDVELRCDPISGHTALYWYRQSLGQGLEFLIYFQGNSAPDKSGLPSDRFSAERTGGSVSTLTIQRTQQEDSAVYLCAIHSGRHSYEQYFGPGTRLTVT.

The J gene is TRBJ2-2, the V gene TRBV5-1, with 8 bases aligning to TRBD1. Germline V gene data show CDR1 as SGHRS and CDR2 as YFSETQ. The CDR3 is 15 amino acids. With V trimmed by 4 bases and J by 7 bases, 9 bases remained unmatched. CDR3 sequence: CASSPGQGVGGELFF. The CDR3 nucleotides are TGCGCCAGCAGCCCTGGACAGGGTGTTGGCGGGGAGCTGTTTTTT.

The chain couples TRBV7-9 to TRBJ2-3, with D maybe TRBD1 (6 bases). This CDR3 contains 15 residues. In germline, CDR1 is SEHNR, CDR2 FQNEAQ (reference sequence). V dropped 8 bases and J dropped 1 base, with 16 bases sitting between them. CDR3 bases: TGTGCCAGCGCGTTCTGGGGGCGGGGCACAGATACGCAGTATTTT. Amino acids: CASAFWGRGTDTQYF.

The chain uses TRBV3-1 (or the pseudogene TRBV3-2) and TRBJ2-3, with D perhaps matching TRBD1 (6 bases). Between the trimmed V and J ends, which lost 1 base and 6 bases, there was a span of 14 bases. The germline gives CDR1 LGHDT, CDR2 YNNKEL (reference sequence). This CDR3 is 15 amino acids long. CDR3 in DNA: TGTGCCAGCAGCCAAGGGACAGCACGAGGGGATACGCAGTATTTT. Translation: CASSQGTARGDTQYF.

This clone was detected a few times. The chain's CDR3 is CASSQEHTGKSPLHF. CDR3 DNA sequence: TGTGCCAGCAGCCAAGAGCACACAGGGAAATCACCCCTCCACTTT. This chain uses TRBV3-1 (or the pseudogene TRBV3-2) with TRBJ1-6; D is possibly TRBD1 (6 bases). CDR3 length equals 15 residues. Germline V gene sequence: CDR1 LGHDT, CDR2 YNNKEL (reference sequence). The V gene lost 0 bases and the J gene lost 10 bases, with 13 bases spanning the gap.

The chain uses TRBV19 and TRBJ1-1; D remains ambiguous. The CDR3 is 14 amino acids. CDR1 and CDR2 from the germline V gene are LNHDA and SQIVND (reference sequence). Trimming shortened V by 7 bases and J by 4 bases, and 16 bases separated the two germline ends. The DNA of the CDR3 is TGTGCCAGTAAATCCGGCCCCGGGTCCACTGAAGCTTTCTTT. It encodes CASKSGPGSTEAFF.

This clone was observed a handful of times. The chain couples TRBV19 to TRBJ2-5, with 7 nucleotides matching TRBD1. The germline V gene encodes CDR1 LNHDA and CDR2 SQIVND (reference sequence). J was trimmed by 4 bases and V by 4 bases; bases with no gene match: 12. CDR3 length: 16 amino acids. CDR3 coding DNA: TGTGCCAGTAGTAAACTGACAGGGTCGGCGGCAGAGACCCAGTACTTC. It codes for CASSKLTGSAAETQYF.

The V gene is TRBV7-8, the J gene TRBJ1-1, with 9 bases matching TRBD1. The CDR3 sequence is 15 residues long. Germline CDR1 SGHVS, CDR2 FQNEAQ. With 1 base clipped from V and 5 bases from J, the junction kept 5 bases outside the gene matches. CDR3 sequence reads: CASSLGDRASTEAFF. The CDR3 coding sequence is TGTGCCAGCAGCTTAGGGGACAGGGCGAGTACTGAAGCTTTCTTT.

The gene calls are TRBV11-2 and TRBJ2-1; 7 bases agree with TRBD1. The CDR3 is made up of 15 amino acids. Germline assignment: CDR1 SGHAT and CDR2 FQNNGV. The trim removed 4 bases at V and 4 bases at J, leaving 7 bases unmatched. The CDR3 here is CASSSNRGEYNEQFF. The DNA for the CDR3 is TGTGCCAGCAGCTCGAACAGGGGTGAGTACAATGAGCAGTTCTTC.

This chain links TRBV7-9 with TRBJ1-3; D not resolved. CDR1 is SEHNR, CDR2 FQNEAQ, per germline (reference sequence). This CDR3 spans 13 amino acids. V was cut by 2 bases and J by 0 bases, with 2 bases left in between. The CDR3: CASSLLSGNTIYF. CDR3 nucleotides: TGTGCCAGCAGCTTACTCTCTGGAAACACCATATATTTT.

This chain joins TRBV2 and TRBJ2-2; possibly TRBD1 for D (6 bases). Germline lookup yields CDR1 SNHLY and CDR2 FYNNEI. V lost 6 bases, J lost 7 bases, and 12 bases lay in between. This CDR3 is built from 13 residues. CDR3 region: CASRLQGYGELFF. CDR3 nucleotides: TGTGCCAGCAGACTACAGGGATACGGGGAGCTGTTTTTT.